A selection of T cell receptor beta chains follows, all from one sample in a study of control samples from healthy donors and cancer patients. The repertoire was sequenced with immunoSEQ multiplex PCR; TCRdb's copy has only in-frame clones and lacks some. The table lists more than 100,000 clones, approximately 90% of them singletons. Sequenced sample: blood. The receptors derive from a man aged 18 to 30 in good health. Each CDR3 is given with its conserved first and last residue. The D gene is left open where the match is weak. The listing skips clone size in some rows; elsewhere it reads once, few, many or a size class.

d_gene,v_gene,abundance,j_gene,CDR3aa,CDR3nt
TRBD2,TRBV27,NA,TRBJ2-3,CASRTLAGGTDTQYF,TGTGCCAGCAGGACCCTAGCGGGGGGGACAGATACGCAGTATTTT
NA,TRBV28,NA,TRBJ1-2,CASRLQSFTF,TGTGCCAGCAGATTACAGAGTTTCACCTTC
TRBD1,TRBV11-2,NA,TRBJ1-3,CASSAWTGGLSGNTIYF,TGTGCCAGCAGCGCCTGGACAGGGGGCCTCTCTGGAAACACCATATATTTT
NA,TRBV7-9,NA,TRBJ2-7,CASSLRPGTNRSSYEQYF,TGTGCCAGCAGCTTACGCCCCGGGACAAATCGCAGCTCCTACGAGCAGTACTTC
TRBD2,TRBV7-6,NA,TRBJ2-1,CASSPGGDSDEQFF,TGTGCCAGCAGCCCGGGGGGGGATTCGGATGAGCAGTTCTTC
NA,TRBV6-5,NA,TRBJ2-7,CASSFSGGAGGGEQYF,TGTGCCAGCAGTTTTTCAGGGGGCGCGGGGGGGGGCGAGCAGTACTTC
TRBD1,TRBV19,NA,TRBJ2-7,CASSMGQLKWSSYEQYF,TGTGCCAGTAGTATGGGACAGCTGAAATGGAGCTCCTACGAGCAGTACTTC
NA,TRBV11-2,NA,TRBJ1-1,CASSLGEGFRSEAFF,TGTGCCAGCAGCTTAGGAGAGGGGTTCAGGTCTGAAGCTTTCTTT
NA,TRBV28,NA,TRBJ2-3,CASSLRDTQYF,TGTGCCAGCAGTTTGAGAGATACGCAGTATTTT
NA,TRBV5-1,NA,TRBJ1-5,CASRPGNQPQHF,TGCGCCAGCAGACCGGGCAATCAGCCCCAGCATTTT
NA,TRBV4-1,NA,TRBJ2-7,CASSQVRGEQYF,TGCGCCAGCAGCCAAGTTCGTGGGGAGCAGTACTTC
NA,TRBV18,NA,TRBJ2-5,CASSPPGGAGVTQYF,TGTGCCAGCTCACCTCCAGGGGGCGCGGGAGTGACCCAGTACTTC
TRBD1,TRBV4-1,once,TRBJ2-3,CASSHGTGRPDTQYF,TGCGCCAGCAGCCACGGGACAGGGAGGCCAGATACGCAGTATTTT
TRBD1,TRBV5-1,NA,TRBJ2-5,CASSETPGRGHLETQYF,TGCGCCAGCAGCGAGACCCCGGGCAGGGGGCATTTAGAGACCCAGTACTTC
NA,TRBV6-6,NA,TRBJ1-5,CASSKGNQPQHF,TGTGCCAGCAGCAAGGGGAATCAGCCCCAGCATTTT
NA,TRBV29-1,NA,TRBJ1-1,CSSSLMAASVKTEAFF,TGCAGCTCTTCGTTAATGGCGGCGTCGGTCAAAACTGAAGCTTTCTTT
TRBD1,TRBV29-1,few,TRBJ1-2,CSVERTGRGYTF,TGCAGCGTCGAACGGACAGGGCGCGGCTACACCTTC
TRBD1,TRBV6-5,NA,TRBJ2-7,CASSYSATGGYEQYF,TGTGCCAGCAGTTACTCCGCGACAGGGGGCTACGAGCAGTACTTC
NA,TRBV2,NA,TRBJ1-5,CASSEGQTQPQHF,TGTGCCAGCAGTGAAGGGCAGACTCAGCCCCAGCATTTT
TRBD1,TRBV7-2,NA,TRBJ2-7,CASSLTGQTSFYEQYF,TGTGCCAGCAGCTTAACGGGACAGACGAGTTTCTACGAGCAGTACTTC
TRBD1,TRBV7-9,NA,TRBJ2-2,CASSWKTGPRGWTGELFF,TGTGCCAGCAGCTGGAAGACAGGGCCTCGCGGATGGACCGGGGAGCTGTTTTTT
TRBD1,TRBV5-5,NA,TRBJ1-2,CASSARGQGEGYTF,TGTGCCAGCAGCGCCAGAGGACAGGGTGAGGGCTACACCTTC
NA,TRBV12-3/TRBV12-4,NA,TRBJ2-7,CASSFDTSYEQYF,TGTGCCAGCAGTTTCGACACCTCCTACGAGCAGTACTTC
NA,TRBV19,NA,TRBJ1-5,CASSFRDGGQPQHF,TGTGCCAGTAGTTTTCGGGACGGGGGTCAGCCCCAGCATTTT
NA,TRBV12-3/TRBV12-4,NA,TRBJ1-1,CASSLVRDTEAFF,TGTGCCAGCAGTTTAGTAAGGGACACTGAAGCTTTCTTT
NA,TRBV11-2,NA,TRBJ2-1,CASSLARAPYNEQFF,TGTGCCAGCAGCTTAGCAAGGGCCCCCTACAATGAGCAGTTCTTC
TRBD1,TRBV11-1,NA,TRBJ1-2,CASSPDRDGYTF,TGTGCCAGCAGCCCGGACAGGGACGGCTACACCTTC
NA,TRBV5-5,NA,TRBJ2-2,CASSLAGGNTGELFF,TGTGCCAGCAGCTTGGCCGGGGGGAACACCGGGGAGCTGTTTTTT
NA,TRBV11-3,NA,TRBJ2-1,CASSSGATGPYNEQFF,TGTGCCAGCAGCTCGGGGGCCACGGGGCCGTACAATGAGCAGTTCTTC
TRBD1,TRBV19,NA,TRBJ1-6,CASSTDRGDPPLHF,TGTGCCAGTAGTACCGACAGGGGTGATCCACCCCTCCACTTT
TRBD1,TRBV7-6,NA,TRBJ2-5,CASSSSGGLETQYF,TGTGCCAGCAGCTCATCAGGGGGCTTGGAGACCCAGTACTTC
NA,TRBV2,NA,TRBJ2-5,CASSVGRETQYF,TGTGCCAGCAGTGTAGGAAGGGAGACCCAGTACTTC
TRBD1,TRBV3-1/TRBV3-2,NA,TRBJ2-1,CASSQETGGSNEQFF,TGTGCCAGCAGCCAAGAAACAGGGGGAAGCAATGAGCAGTTCTTC
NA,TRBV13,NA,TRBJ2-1,CASSFFLGGSTDSYNEQFF,TGTGCCAGCAGCTTTTTTCTGGGAGGATCCACAGATTCCTACAATGAGCAGTTCTTC
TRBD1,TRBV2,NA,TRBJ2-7,CASRDRGTYEQYF,TGTGCCAGCCGGGACAGGGGGACCTACGAGCAGTACTTC
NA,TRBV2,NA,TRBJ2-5,CASSDLGPQETQYF,TGTGCCAGCAGTGACTTGGGACCCCAAGAGACCCAGTACTTC
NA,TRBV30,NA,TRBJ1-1,CAWRAGPRRAFF,TGTGCCTGGAGGGCGGGGCCCCGGAGGGCTTTCTTT
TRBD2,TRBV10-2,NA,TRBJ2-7,CAAGAGGLYEQYF,TGCGCCGCAGGGGCGGGGGGCCTCTACGAGCAGTACTTC
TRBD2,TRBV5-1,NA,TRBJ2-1,CASSPLAGGIYNVEQFF,TGCGCCAGCAGCCCCCTAGCGGGGGGTATATACAATGTCGAGCAGTTCTTC
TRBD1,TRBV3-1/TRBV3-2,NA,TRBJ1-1,CASSRSGTANTEAFF,TGTGCCAGCAGCCGTTCCGGGACAGCGAACACTGAAGCTTTCTTT
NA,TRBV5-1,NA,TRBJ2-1,CASSLGSRNEQFF,TGCGCCAGCAGCTTGGGCAGTCGCAATGAGCAGTTCTTC
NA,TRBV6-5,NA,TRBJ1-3,CASKPDISGNTIYF,TGTGCCAGCAAGCCGGATATCTCTGGAAACACCATATATTTT
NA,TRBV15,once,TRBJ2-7,CATSRGRTASYEQYF,TGTGCCACCAGCAGGGGGAGGACAGCGTCGTACGAGCAGTACTTC
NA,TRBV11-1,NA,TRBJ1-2,CASSFSGGGYGYTF,TGTGCCAGCAGCTTTTCTGGAGGGGGCTATGGCTACACCTTC
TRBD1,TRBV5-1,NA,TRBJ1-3,CASSSGGQVSGNTIYF,TGCGCCAGCAGCTCTGGAGGACAGGTCTCTGGAAACACCATATATTTT
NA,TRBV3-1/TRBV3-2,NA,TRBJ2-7,CASSQSDSPYEQYF,TGTGCCAGCAGCCAATCGGACAGCCCCTACGAGCAGTACTTC
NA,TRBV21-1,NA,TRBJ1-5,CASSNVRDRGNQPQHF,TGTGCCAGCAGCAACGTACGAGACAGGGGCAATCAGCCCCAGCATTTT
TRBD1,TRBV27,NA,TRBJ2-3,CASSDRDRGLPDTQYF,TGTGCCAGCAGTGACCGGGACAGGGGACTCCCAGATACGCAGTATTTT
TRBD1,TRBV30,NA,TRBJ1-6,CAWTPPGQGDSPLHF,TGTGCCTGGACCCCGCCTGGACAGGGTGATTCACCCCTCCACTTT
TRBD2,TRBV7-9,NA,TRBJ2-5,CASSTGLAGETQYF,TGTGCCAGCAGCACGGGACTAGCGGGAGAGACCCAGTACTTC
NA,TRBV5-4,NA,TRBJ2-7,CASSLPGYEQYF,TGTGCCAGCAGCTTGCCCGGGTACGAGCAGTACTTC
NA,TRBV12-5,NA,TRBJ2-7,CASGLVLSGALEQYF,TGTGCTAGTGGTTTGGTACTATCGGGGGCCCTCGAGCAGTACTTC
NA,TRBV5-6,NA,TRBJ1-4,CASSYDGEKLFF,TGTGCCAGCAGCTACGACGGTGAAAAACTGTTTTTT
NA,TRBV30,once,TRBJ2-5,CAWSPPGTQYF,TGTGCCTGGAGTCCCCCAGGTACCCAGTACTTC
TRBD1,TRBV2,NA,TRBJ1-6,CASGGQGNNSPLHF,TGTGCCAGCGGGGGACAGGGTAACAATTCACCCCTCCACTTT
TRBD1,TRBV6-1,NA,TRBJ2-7,CASSGEPGQSISYEQYF,TGTGCCAGCAGTGGCGAACCGGGACAGAGTATATCGTACGAGCAGTACTTC
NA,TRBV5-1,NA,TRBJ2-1,CASSLVSRTVHNEQFF,TGCGCCAGCAGCTTGGTGTCGCGGACAGTCCACAATGAGCAGTTCTTC